These 24 T cell receptor beta chains were all obtained from the same sample, sequenced in a study of shared clonotypes between healthy human individuals. Sequenced by immunoSEQ multiplex PCR; TCRdb stores in-frame clones only, minus some. The data show roughly 650,000 clones, approximately 97% seen once. Input material: naive CD4+ T cells sorted from blood. Subset of the sample: CD45RA+ positively selected. The receptor set was obtained from a woman between 25 and 40 years old in good health.

The chain uses TRBV19 and TRBJ2-7, with 9 bases identical to TRBD2. The CDR3 runs to 14 residues. The V segment lost 3 bases and the J segment 7 bases; nucleotides outside the gene matches: 7. Germline CDR1 is LNHDA and CDR2 is SQIVND (reference sequence). The CDR3 DNA sequence: TGTGCCAGTAGTATCATAGCGGGAGTCGGTGAGCAGTACTTC. Translation: CASSIIAGVGEQYF.

This chain connects TRBV6-5 to TRBJ2-3, with D perhaps given as TRBD1 or TRBD2 (5 bases each). Deletions cut 4 bases from V and 3 bases from J, with 14 bases between. CDR3 size: 15 residues. Germline CDR1 and CDR2: MNHEY and SVGAGI. CDR3 region: CASSSRREGTDTQYF. In nucleotides, the CDR3 is TGTGCCAGCAGTTCCCGACGAGAGGGGACAGATACGCAGTATTTT.

Of note for this clone: This specimen includes other DNA sequences encoding the same CDR3. The chain uses TRBV15 and TRBJ1-2; D is uncertain. This CDR3 contains 14 residues. CDR1 LNHNV and CDR2 YYDKDF come from the germline V gene (reference sequence). The V end was cut by 0 bases, the J end by 3 bases, with 8 bases between. CDR3 nucleotide sequence: TGTGCCACCAGCAGAGATCGGGCTGACTATGGCTACACCTTC. This translates into CATSRDRADYGYTF.

V gene TRBV25-1 combines with J gene TRBJ2-7; D gene uncertain. CDR3 length equals 16 residues. Germline V gene data show CDR1 as MGHDK and CDR2 as SYGVNS. V lost 1 base and J 2 bases, leaving 15 bases between the germline ends. The CDR3 nucleotides are TGTGCCAGCAGTGAATGTTTGCCGAGGTACCCCTACGAGCAGTACTTC. This gives the protein CASSECLPRYPYEQYF.

The rearrangement joins TRBV5-1 to TRBJ2-5, with 7 nucleotides matching TRBD2. J gave up 3 bases and V 4 bases, and 12 bases lay outside the gene matches. Per the germline V gene, CDR1 is SGHRS and CDR2 is YFSETQ. The length of the CDR3 is 16 residues. The CDR3 DNA is TGCGCCAGCAGCCCAAGGGCGGGAGACTTGAAAGAGACCCAGTACTTC. Its translation is CASSPRAGDLKETQYF.

The chain employs TRBV27 and TRBJ1-2; 9 bases map to TRBD1. Germline values: CDR1 MNHEY, CDR2 SMNVEV (reference sequence). With 5 bases clipped from V and 4 bases from J, the junction kept 8 bases outside the gene matches. This CDR3 contains 15 residues. CDR3 amino acids: CASSPRGQGGYGYTF. The CDR3 nucleotides are TGTGCCAGCAGTCCGAGGGGACAGGGTGGCTATGGCTACACCTTC.

The chain combines TRBV19 with TRBJ1-5, with D perhaps matching TRBD1 (5 bases). Germline V lookup: CDR1 LNHDA, CDR2 SQIVND (reference sequence). Trimming removed 5 bases at V and 4 bases at J, with 15 bases between. The CDR3 length is 15 residues. Here the CDR3 reads CASSYIGTENQPQHF. The CDR3, as DNA: TGTGCCAGTAGTTATATCGGGACGGAGAATCAGCCCCAGCATTTT.

The chain uses TRBV19 and TRBJ1-1; maybe TRBD1 (5 bases). Looked up from germline, CDR1 is LNHDA and CDR2 is SQIVND (reference sequence). The CDR3 sequence is 13 residues long. Trimming stripped 5 bases from V and 3 bases from J, with 10 bases between. The CDR3 spells CASSSSGYTEAFF. CDR3 bases: TGTGCCAGTAGTTCATCAGGGTACACTGAAGCTTTCTTT. Complete variable domain (other parts from reference TRBV19 and TRBJ1-1): DGGITQSPKYLFRKEGQNVTLSCEQNLNHDAMYWYRQDPGQGLRLIYYSQIVNDFQKGDIAEGYSVSREKKESFPLTVTSAQKNPTAFYLCASSSSGYTEAFFGQGTRLTVV.

The chain couples TRBV19 to TRBJ2-1, with 9 bases that match TRBD2. Trimming at V came to 5 bases and at J to 6 bases, leaving 8 bases not matched to a gene. Germline lookup yields CDR1 LNHDA and CDR2 SQIVND (reference sequence). CDR3 length: 15 amino acids. This CDR3 reads CASSLYSGRPNEQFF. CDR3 in DNA: TGTGCCAGTAGTCTCTATAGCGGGAGACCCAATGAGCAGTTCTTC.

The J gene is TRBJ2-6, the V gene TRBV5-1; D uncertain. The CDR3 contains 16 residues. Looked up from germline, CDR1 is SGHRS and CDR2 is YFSETQ. Between the trimmed V and J ends, which lost 0 bases and 4 bases, there was a span of 11 bases. Here the CDR3 reads CASSLAPDTGANVLTF. In DNA, the CDR3 is TGCGCCAGCAGCTTGGCACCCGATACAGGGGCCAACGTCCTGACTTTC.

The V call is TRBV19, the J call TRBJ1-4; TRBD1 agrees at 8 bases. V dropped 4 bases and J dropped 7; count of bases not matched to a gene: 11. Germline V lookup: CDR1 LNHDA, CDR2 SQIVND (reference sequence). The CDR3 spans 16 residues. The DNA of the CDR3 is TGTGCCAGTAGTACTCTGGGACAGGTTTCTTCTGAAAAACTGTTTTTT. This sequence encodes CASSTLGQVSSEKLFF. The complete variable domain, with remaining parts taken from reference TRBV19 and TRBJ1-4, reads DGGITQSPKYLFRKEGQNVTLSCEQNLNHDAMYWYRQDPGQGLRLIYYSQIVNDFQKGDIAEGYSVSREKKESFPLTVTSAQKNPTAFYLCASSTLGQVSSEKLFFGSGTQLSVL.

The gene calls are TRBV5-1 and TRBJ2-2; no clear D gene. CDR3 length: 14 amino acids. Germline V lookup: CDR1 SGHRS, CDR2 YFSETQ. V was clipped by 0 bases and J by 6 bases, with 9 bases between them. CDR3 nucleotide sequence: TGCGCCAGCAGCTTGGGGTGGTCGTCCGGGGAGCTGTTTTTT. Protein product: CASSLGWSSGELFF.

The chain has TRBV7-6 and TRBJ2-5; 7 bases are shared with TRBD2. The germline gives CDR1 SGHVS, CDR2 FNYEAQ. The CDR3 loop spans 14 amino acids. The trim removed 2 bases at V and 5 bases at J, leaving 5 bases unmatched. CDR3 sequence reads: CASSLSGNMETQYF. CDR3 coding DNA: TGTGCCAGCAGCTTAAGCGGGAACATGGAGACCCAGTACTTC. The entire variable domain, with the rest obtained from reference TRBV7-6 and TRBJ2-5, is as follows: GAGVSQSPRYKVTKRGQDVALRCDPISGHVSLYWYRQALGQGPEFLTYFNYEAQQDKSGLPNDRFSAERPEGSISTLTIQRTEQRDSAMYRCASSLSGNMETQYFGPGTRLLVL.

On this clone itself: The sample has other DNA sequences that encode this CDR3 too. The CDR3 reads CASSYSRQGYGYTF. CDR3 nucleotides: TGTGCCAGCAGTTATTCCCGACAGGGGTATGGCTACACCTTC. The chain is built from TRBV6-5 and TRBJ1-2; TRBD1 agrees at 8 bases. J gave up 5 bases and V 3 bases, and 5 bases lay outside the gene matches. CDR3 size: 14 residues. CDR1 is MNHEY, CDR2 SVGAGI, per germline.

The V and J genes are TRBV4-1 and TRBJ2-2; D perhaps matches TRBD2 (6 bases). The CDR3 is made up of 15 amino acids. Deletions cut 4 bases from V and 4 bases from J, with 13 bases between. From germline, CDR1 is MGHRA and CDR2 YSYEKL. Here the CDR3 reads CASSPPLGGTGELFF. CDR3 DNA sequence: TGCGCCAGCAGCCCCCCGCTGGGGGGCACCGGGGAGCTGTTTTTT.

About this clone itself: Other DNA sequences within the sample encode an identical CDR3. The J gene is TRBJ2-7, the V gene TRBV7-2, with D possibly being TRBD1 (6 bases). Germline V gives CDR1 SGHTA, CDR2 FQGNSA. The CDR3 totals 12 residues. Trimming stripped 1 base from V and 7 bases from J, with 8 bases between. CDR3: CASSLGRGEQYF. CDR3 bases: TGTGCCAGCAGCTTAGGTAGGGGGGAGCAGTACTTC.

The chain carries TRBV5-4 and TRBJ1-2; D not resolved. This CDR3 has 17 amino acids. Per germline, CDR1 SGHNT and CDR2 YYREEE (reference sequence). The V gene lost 0 bases and the J gene lost 4 bases, with 19 bases spanning the gap. CDR3 amino acids: CASSLAAGEGVSYGYTF. The CDR3, as DNA: TGTGCCAGCAGCTTGGCGGCCGGGGAGGGAGTGAGCTATGGCTACACCTTC.

This chain connects TRBV7-9 to TRBJ2-1, with D perhaps assigned TRBD1 or TRBD2 (5 bases each). V lost 5 bases, J lost 4 bases, and 18 bases lay in between. The CDR3 covers 16 residues. Germline-derived CDR1 and CDR2 are SEHNR and FQNEAQ (reference sequence). The CDR3 here is CASSPPGWDRYNEQFF. The CDR3 nucleotides are TGTGCCAGCAGCCCCCCCGGTTGGGACCGATACAATGAGCAGTTCTTC.

The rearrangement links TRBV7-2 to TRBJ2-5; possibly TRBD2 for D (7 bases). The V gene's germline CDR1 is SGHTA and CDR2 FQGNSA. V lost 5 bases to trimming and J lost 5 bases, with 18 bases between them. The CDR3 runs 15 residues. CDR3 loop: CASSPRWGGGETQYF. CDR3 nucleotide sequence: TGTGCCAGCAGCCCCAGGTGGGGAGGGGGGGAGACCCAGTACTTC.

The V call is TRBV28, the J call TRBJ1-1; TRBD1 aligns across 7 bases. The CDR3 length is 14 residues. Per the germline V gene, CDR1 is MDHEN and CDR2 is SYDVKM. With 6 bases clipped from V and 1 base from J, the junction kept 5 bases outside the gene matches. DNA of the CDR3: TGTGCCAGCAGGGCAGGGGGAAGGAACACTGAAGCTTTCTTT. Its protein product is CASRAGGRNTEAFF.

The chain combines TRBV5-1 with TRBJ2-3; no definite D call. CDR3 size: 17 residues. The germline V gene has CDR1 SGHRS and CDR2 YFSETQ. The ends were cut back, 0 bases at V and 3 bases at J, with 17 bases in the middle. CDR3 sequence: CASSLGWLPGYTDTQYF. The CDR3, as DNA: TGCGCCAGCAGCTTGGGGTGGCTCCCCGGGTATACAGATACGCAGTATTTT.

This chain links TRBV5-4 with TRBJ2-5; the D is unclear. The germline V gene has CDR1 SGHNT and CDR2 YYREEE (reference sequence). CDR3 length equals 14 residues. Trimming pared 0 bases from V and 4 bases from J, leaving 10 bases between. The CDR3 sequence is CASSLADQVETQYF. The DNA of the CDR3 is TGTGCCAGCAGCTTGGCTGATCAGGTAGAGACCCAGTACTTC.

The CDR3 loop is CASTKGLFDEQFF. CDR3 sequence (DNA): TGCGCCAGCACCAAGGGACTGTTCGATGAGCAGTTCTTC. This rearrangement joins TRBV10-2 to TRBJ2-1, with D possibly TRBD2 on 6 matching bases. Per germline, CDR1 WSHSY and CDR2 SAAADI. Trimming pared 7 bases from V and 8 bases from J, leaving 15 bases between. This CDR3 is 13 amino acids long.

V usage is TRBV9 and J usage is TRBJ2-5; maybe TRBD2 (5 bases). Germline V CDR1 and CDR2: SGDLS, YYNGEE. The CDR3 has 14 residues. The V end was cut by 4 bases, the J end by 1 base, with 11 bases between. The CDR3 protein is CASSLSGSQETQYF. CDR3 bases: TGTGCCAGCAGCTTGTCGGGAAGCCAAGAGACCCAGTACTTC.